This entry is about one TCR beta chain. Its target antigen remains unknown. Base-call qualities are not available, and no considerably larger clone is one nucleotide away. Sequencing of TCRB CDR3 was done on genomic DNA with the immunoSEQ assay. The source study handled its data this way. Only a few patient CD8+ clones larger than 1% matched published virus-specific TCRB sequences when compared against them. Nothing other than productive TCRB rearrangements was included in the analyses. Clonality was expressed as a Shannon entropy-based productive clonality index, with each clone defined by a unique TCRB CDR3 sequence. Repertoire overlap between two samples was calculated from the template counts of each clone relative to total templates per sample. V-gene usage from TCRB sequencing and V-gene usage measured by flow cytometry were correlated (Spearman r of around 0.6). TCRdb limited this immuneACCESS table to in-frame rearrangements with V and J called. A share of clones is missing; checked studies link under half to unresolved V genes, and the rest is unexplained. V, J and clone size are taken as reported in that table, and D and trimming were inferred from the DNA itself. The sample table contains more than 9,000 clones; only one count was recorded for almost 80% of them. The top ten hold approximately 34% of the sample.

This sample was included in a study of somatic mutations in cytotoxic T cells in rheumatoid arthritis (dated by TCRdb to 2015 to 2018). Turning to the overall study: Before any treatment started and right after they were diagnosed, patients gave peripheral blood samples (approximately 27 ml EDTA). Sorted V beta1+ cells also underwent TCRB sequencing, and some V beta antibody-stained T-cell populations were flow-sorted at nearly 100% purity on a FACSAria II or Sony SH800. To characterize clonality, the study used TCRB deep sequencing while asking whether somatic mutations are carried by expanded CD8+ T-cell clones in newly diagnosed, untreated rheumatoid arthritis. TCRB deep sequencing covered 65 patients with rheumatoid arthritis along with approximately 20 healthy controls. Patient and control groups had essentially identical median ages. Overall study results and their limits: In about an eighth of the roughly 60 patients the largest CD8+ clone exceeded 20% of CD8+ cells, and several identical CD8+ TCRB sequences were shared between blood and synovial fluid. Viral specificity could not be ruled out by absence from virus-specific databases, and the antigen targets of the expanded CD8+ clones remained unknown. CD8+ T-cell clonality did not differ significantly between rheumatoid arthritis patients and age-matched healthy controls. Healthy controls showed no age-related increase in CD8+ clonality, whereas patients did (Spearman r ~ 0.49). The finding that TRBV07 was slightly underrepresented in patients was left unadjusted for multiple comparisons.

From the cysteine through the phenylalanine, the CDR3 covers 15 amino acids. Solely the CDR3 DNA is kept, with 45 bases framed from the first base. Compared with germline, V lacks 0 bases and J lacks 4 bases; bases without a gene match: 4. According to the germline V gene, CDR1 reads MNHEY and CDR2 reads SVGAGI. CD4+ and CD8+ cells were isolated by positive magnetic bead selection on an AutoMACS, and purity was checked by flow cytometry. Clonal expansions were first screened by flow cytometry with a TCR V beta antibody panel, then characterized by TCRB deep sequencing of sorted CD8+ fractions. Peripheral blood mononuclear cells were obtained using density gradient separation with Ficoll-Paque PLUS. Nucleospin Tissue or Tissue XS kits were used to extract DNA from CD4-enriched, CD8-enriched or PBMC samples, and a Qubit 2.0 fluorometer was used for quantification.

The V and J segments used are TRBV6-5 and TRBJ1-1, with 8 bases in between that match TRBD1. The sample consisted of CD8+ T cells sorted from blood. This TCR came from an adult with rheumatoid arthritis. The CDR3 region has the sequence CASSYSRQGTTEAFF. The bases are TGTGCCAGCAGTTACTCGAGACAGGGGACCACTGAAGCTTTCTTT.